This T cell receptor (beta chain) is drawn from a study of T-cell reconstitution after alpha-beta-depleted transplantation in children. This clonotype was counted between two and nine times. The CDR3 has 17 amino acids. V was clipped by 4 bases and J by 0 bases, with 19 bases between them. Germline V gives CDR1 MDHEN, CDR2 SYDVKM. Construction of the TCRbeta library involved unique molecular identifiers. One entry per CDR3 protein, called by TCRdb with MiXCR from the PCR reads. The table has around 370,000 distinct CDR3 sequences, 15% to 20% seen once; the top ten hold roughly 40%. The clonotype was recovered from a male patient aged 2 to 9 who had a stem cell transplant for acute lymphoblastic leukemia, so the T cells may come from the graft donor. Sample: PBMCs, mostly from graft donor cells, taken 360 days after TCRalphabeta/CD19-depleted stem cell transplant. This sequence joins TRBV28 and TRBJ2-7; possibly TRBD2 for D (5 bases). CDR3 nucleotides: TGTGCCAGCAGTTCTATCCTAGCTCTCTTAAGCTCCTACGAGCAGTACTTC. Amino acid sequence: CASSSILALLSSYEQYF.